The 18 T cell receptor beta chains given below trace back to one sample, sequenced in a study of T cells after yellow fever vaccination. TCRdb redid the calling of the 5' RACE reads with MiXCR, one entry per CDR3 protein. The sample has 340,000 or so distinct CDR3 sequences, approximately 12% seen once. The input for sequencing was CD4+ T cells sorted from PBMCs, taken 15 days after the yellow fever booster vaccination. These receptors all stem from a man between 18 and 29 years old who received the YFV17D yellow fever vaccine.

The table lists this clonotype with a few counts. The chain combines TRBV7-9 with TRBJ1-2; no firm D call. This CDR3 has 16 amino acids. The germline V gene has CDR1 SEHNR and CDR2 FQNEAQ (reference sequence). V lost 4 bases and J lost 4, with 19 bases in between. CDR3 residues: CASSSSIPGIGYGYTF. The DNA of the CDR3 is TGTGCCAGCAGCTCCTCGATTCCCGGCATCGGCTATGGCTACACCTTC. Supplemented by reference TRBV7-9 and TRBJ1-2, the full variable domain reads DTGVSQNPRHKITKRGQNVTFRCDPISEHNRLYWYRQTLGQGPEFLTYFQNEAQLEKSRLLSDRFSAERPKGSFSTLEIQRTEQGDSAMYLCASSSSIPGIGYGYTFGSGTRLTVV.

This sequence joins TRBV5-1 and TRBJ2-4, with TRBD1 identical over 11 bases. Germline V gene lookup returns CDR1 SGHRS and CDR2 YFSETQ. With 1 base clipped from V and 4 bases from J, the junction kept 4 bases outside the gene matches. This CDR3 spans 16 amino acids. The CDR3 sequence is CASSLRDRGEKNIQYF. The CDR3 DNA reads TGCGCCAGCAGCTTGAGGGACAGGGGGGAGAAAAACATTCAGTACTTC.

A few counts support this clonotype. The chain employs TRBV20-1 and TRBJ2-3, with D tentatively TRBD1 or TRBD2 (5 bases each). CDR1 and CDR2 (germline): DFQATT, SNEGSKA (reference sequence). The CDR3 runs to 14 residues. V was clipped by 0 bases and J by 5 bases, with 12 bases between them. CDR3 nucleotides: TGCAGTGCTAGAGATGACAGAGCGGTAGATACGCAGTATTTT. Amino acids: CSARDDRAVDTQYF.

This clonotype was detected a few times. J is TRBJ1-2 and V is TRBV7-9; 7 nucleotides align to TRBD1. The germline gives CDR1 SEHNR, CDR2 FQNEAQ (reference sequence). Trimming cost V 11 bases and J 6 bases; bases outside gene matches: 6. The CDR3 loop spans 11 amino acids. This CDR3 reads CAGIRGNGYTF. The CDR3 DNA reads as TGTGCCGGAATCAGGGGGAATGGCTACACCTTC.

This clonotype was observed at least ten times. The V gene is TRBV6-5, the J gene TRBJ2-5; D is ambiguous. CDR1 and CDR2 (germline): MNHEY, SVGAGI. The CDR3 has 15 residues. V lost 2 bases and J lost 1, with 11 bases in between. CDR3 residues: CASSYDRFRQETQYF. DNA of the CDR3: TGTGCCAGCAGTTACGATCGCTTTCGCCAAGAGACCCAGTACTTC.

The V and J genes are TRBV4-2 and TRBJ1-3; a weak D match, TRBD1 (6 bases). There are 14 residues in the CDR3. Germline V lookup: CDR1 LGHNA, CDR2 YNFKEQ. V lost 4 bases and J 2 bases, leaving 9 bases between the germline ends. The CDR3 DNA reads TGTGCCAGCAGCCTTAACAGGGCTGGAAACACCATATATTTT. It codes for CASSLNRAGNTIYF.

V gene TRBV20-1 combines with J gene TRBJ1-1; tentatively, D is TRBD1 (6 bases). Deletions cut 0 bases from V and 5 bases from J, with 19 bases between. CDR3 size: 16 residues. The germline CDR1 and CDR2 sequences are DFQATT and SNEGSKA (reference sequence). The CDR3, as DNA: TGCAGTGCTAGAGATATGAGACACAGGGAGGTGACTGAAGCTTTCTTT. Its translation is CSARDMRHREVTEAFF.

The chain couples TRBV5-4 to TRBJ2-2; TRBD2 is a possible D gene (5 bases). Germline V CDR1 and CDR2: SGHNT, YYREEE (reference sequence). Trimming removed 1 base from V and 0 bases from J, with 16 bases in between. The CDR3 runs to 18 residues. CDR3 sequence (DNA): TGTGCCAGCAGCTTGCCGGCCATGGGGAGTTCGAACACCGGGGAGCTGTTTTTT. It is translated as CASSLPAMGSSNTGELFF.

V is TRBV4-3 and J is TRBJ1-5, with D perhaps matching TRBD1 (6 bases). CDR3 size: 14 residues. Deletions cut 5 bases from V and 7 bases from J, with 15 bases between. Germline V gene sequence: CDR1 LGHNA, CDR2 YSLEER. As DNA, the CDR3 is TGCGCCAGCAGCTTATACAGGGATATGCAGCCCCAGCATTTT. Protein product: CASSLYRDMQPQHF.

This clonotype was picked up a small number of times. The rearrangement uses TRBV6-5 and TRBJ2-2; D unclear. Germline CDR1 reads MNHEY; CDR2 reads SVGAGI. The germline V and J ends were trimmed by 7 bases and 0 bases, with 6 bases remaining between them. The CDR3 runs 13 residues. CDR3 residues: CASNNANTGELFF. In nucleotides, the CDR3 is TGTGCCAGCAACAACGCGAACACCGGGGAGCTGTTTTTT.

The CDR3 spells CASSLGPSDGYTF. The DNA for the CDR3 is TGTGCCAGCAGTTTAGGCCCTAGTGATGGCTACACCTTC. The chain is built from TRBV12-3 or TRBV12-4 and TRBJ1-2; no definite D call. The length of the CDR3 is 13 residues. Trimming pared 1 base from V and 6 bases from J, leaving 9 bases between.

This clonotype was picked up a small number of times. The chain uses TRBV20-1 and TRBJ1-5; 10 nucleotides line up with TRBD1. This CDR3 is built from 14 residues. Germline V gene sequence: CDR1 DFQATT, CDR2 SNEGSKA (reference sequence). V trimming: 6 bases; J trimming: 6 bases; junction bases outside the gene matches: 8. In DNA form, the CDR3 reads TGCAGTGCGACGGGACAGGGGATAGGTCAGCCCCAGCATTTT. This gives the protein CSATGQGIGQPQHF.

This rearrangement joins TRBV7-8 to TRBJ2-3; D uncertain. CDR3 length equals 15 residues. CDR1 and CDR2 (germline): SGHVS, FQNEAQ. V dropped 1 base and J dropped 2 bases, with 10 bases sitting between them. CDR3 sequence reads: CASSLGLKYTDTQYF. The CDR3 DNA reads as TGTGCCAGCAGCTTAGGGTTAAAGTACACAGATACGCAGTATTTT. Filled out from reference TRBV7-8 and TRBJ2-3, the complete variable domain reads GAGVSQSPRYKVAKRGQDVALRCDPISGHVSLFWYQQALGQGPEFLTYFQNEAQLDKSGLPSDRFFAERPEGSVSTLKIQRTQQEDSAVYLCASSLGLKYTDTQYFGPGTRLTVL.

CDR3 region: CASSPAPSGGSQFF. The CDR3, as DNA: TGTGCCAGCAGTCCCGCCCCTAGCGGGGGTAGTCAGTTCTTC. The genes are TRBV6-2 or TRBV6-3 and TRBJ2-1; TRBD2 agrees at 10 bases. This CDR3 spans 14 amino acids. V shed 5 bases, J shed 13 bases, and the junction held 11 bases outside the gene matches. Germline CDR1 reads MNHEY; CDR2 reads SVGEGT.

Here the CDR3 DNA reads TGTGCCAGCAGCCTCCGGGCAGGGAGTTCCTACAATGAGCAGTTCTTC. As protein: CASSLRAGSSYNEQFF. V and J are TRBV7-2 and TRBJ2-1, with D tentatively TRBD1 or TRBD2 (5 bases each). The CDR3 has 16 amino acids. Looked up from germline, CDR1 is SGHTA and CDR2 is FQGNSA. V lost 5 bases and J lost 1, with 15 bases in between.

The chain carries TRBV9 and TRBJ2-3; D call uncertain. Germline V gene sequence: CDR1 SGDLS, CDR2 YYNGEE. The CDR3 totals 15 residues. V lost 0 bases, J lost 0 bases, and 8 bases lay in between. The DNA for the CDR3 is TGTGCCAGCAGCGTAGTAAGTGCTAGCACAGATACGCAGTATTTT. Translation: CASSVVSASTDTQYF.

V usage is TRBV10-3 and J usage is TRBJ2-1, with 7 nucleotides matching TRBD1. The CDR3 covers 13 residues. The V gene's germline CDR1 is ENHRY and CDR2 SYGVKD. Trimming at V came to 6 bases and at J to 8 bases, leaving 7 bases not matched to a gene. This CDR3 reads CAISPLQGDEQFF. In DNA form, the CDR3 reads TGTGCCATCAGCCCCCTTCAGGGGGATGAGCAGTTCTTC.

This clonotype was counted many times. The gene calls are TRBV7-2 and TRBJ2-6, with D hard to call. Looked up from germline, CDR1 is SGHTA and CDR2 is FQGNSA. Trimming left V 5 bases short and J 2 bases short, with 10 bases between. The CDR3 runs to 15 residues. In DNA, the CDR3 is TGTGCCAGCAGCCCCGCACATACTGGGGCCAACGTCCTGACTTTC. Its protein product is CASSPAHTGANVLTF.